A single sample is the source of the 15 T cell receptor beta chains below, sequenced in a study of cytomegalovirus exposure and HLA in healthy donors. Here immunoSEQ multiplex PCR was the method, and the copy in TCRdb shows in-frame clones only, minus some. The sample includes more than 120,000 clones, approximately 90% seen only once; the top ten take less than 5.5%. Sequenced input: PBMCs. All receptors come from a man between 18 and 29 years old in good health and CMV-seropositive.

The chain links TRBV2 to TRBJ2-1; no firm D call. The V end lost 6 bases, the J end lost 1 base, and 4 bases lay between the germline ends. The CDR3 covers 12 residues. The germline CDR1 and CDR2 sequences are SNHLY and FYNNEI. The CDR3 DNA sequence: TGTGCCAGCAGCGAGTCCTACAATGAGCAGTTCTTC. Its translation is CASSESYNEQFF. Looking up the rest from reference TRBV2 and TRBJ2-1 gives the full variable domain: EPEVTQTPSHQVTQMGQEVILRCVPISNHLYFYWYRQILGQKVEFLVSFYNNEISEKSEIFDDQFSVERPDGSNFTLKIRSTKLEDSAMYFCASSESYNEQFFGPGTRLTVL.

The chain carries TRBV2 and TRBJ1-5; D ambiguous. The germline V and J ends were trimmed by 8 bases and 4 bases, with 15 bases remaining between them. The CDR3 totals 14 residues. The germline CDR1 and CDR2 sequences are SNHLY and FYNNEI. The CDR3 DNA reads as TGTGCCAGCCGGACGGAGGGAGGAAATCAGCCCCAGCATTTT. It codes for CASRTEGGNQPQHF.

This clone has only one observation. Here the CDR3 DNA reads TGTGCCAGCAGTCCCTCTAACAGGGTGATTGCAACTAATGAAAAACTGTTTTTT. It codes for CASSPSNRVIATNEKLFF. The chain joins TRBV28 to TRBJ1-4; the D gene is possibly TRBD1 (6 bases). The CDR3 has 18 residues. V was shortened by 5 bases and J by 0 bases, with 19 bases between the two germline ends. Germline CDR1 reads MDHEN; CDR2 reads SYDVKM.

This chain uses TRBV19 with TRBJ2-7; 9 bases match TRBD1. V dropped 5 bases and J dropped 2; count of bases not matched to a gene: 13. Germline V lookup: CDR1 LNHDA, CDR2 SQIVND (reference sequence). This CDR3 spans 17 amino acids. This CDR3 is CASSPMRTGQGTYEQYF. CDR3 nucleotides: TGTGCCAGTAGTCCGATGAGAACGGGACAGGGTACCTACGAGCAGTACTTC.

The chain has TRBV27 and TRBJ2-7; 9 positions match TRBD1. V gave up 5 bases and J gave up 4 bases; unmatched junction bases: 6. Per germline, CDR1 MNHEY and CDR2 SMNVEV (reference sequence). There are 14 residues in the CDR3. The CDR3 region is CASSPGQGLYEQYF. CDR3 coding DNA: TGTGCCAGCAGTCCGGGACAGGGACTTTACGAGCAGTACTTC.

This chain uses TRBV6-5 with TRBJ2-1; 16 bases align to TRBD2. This CDR3 spans 16 amino acids. Germline V gives CDR1 MNHEY, CDR2 SVGAGI. Unmatched junction bases numbered 3, after V lost 2 bases and J lost 8 bases. CDR3 nucleotide sequence: TGTGCCAGCAGTTACGGGGGACTAGCGGGAGGGGATGAGCAGTTCTTC. Its translation is CASSYGGLAGGDEQFF.

This rearrangement joins TRBV4-1 to TRBJ2-1, with TRBD2 identical over 8 bases. The CDR3 is 15 amino acids. Per the germline V gene, CDR1 is MGHRA and CDR2 is YSYEKL. V was pared by 3 bases and J by 6 bases, with 7 bases of the junction left unmatched. The CDR3 here is CASSQGPGLVNEQFF. The CDR3 DNA is TGCGCCAGCAGCCAGGGCCCGGGACTAGTCAATGAGCAGTTCTTC.

This clone was detected only once. The chain links TRBV30 to TRBJ2-1, with 7 positions matching TRBD1. The CDR3 contains 10 residues. Germline assignment: CDR1 GTSNPN and CDR2 SVGIG (reference sequence). With V trimmed by 4 bases and J by 9 bases, 0 bases remained unmatched. In nucleotides, the CDR3 is TGTGCCTGGAAGGGGGCTGAGCAGTTCTTC. Its protein is CAWKGAEQFF.

This chain connects TRBV5-4 to TRBJ2-3; TRBD2 matches at 12 bases. The CDR3 runs 15 residues. Germline CDR1 reads SGHNT; CDR2 reads YYREEE (reference sequence). The trim removed 4 bases at V and 4 bases at J, leaving 4 bases unmatched. In DNA, the CDR3 is TGTGCCAGCAGCCCTAGCGGGGGGGCACCAGATACGCAGTATTTT. Protein product: CASSPSGGAPDTQYF.

The J gene is TRBJ1-4, the V gene TRBV30; no firm D call. In germline, CDR1 is GTSNPN, CDR2 SVGIG (reference sequence). V lost 0 bases and J 4 bases, leaving 9 bases between the germline ends. The CDR3 is made up of 14 amino acids. CDR3 protein: CAWSVMALNEKLFF. As DNA, the CDR3 is TGTGCCTGGAGTGTAATGGCCCTTAATGAAAAACTGTTTTTT.

The rearrangement uses TRBV6-1 and TRBJ1-3, with 7 bases matching TRBD1. CDR3 length: 14 residues. The junction had 5 bases not matched to a gene; V was cut back by 6 bases and J by 3 bases. Germline CDR1 is MNHNS and CDR2 is SASEGT. The CDR3: CASSLTGNGNTIYF. Written as DNA, the CDR3 is TGTGCCAGCAGCTTGACAGGGAATGGAAACACCATATATTTT.

The rearrangement links TRBV5-1 to TRBJ1-5, with D perhaps TRBD1 (5 bases). This CDR3 is 14 amino acids long. The germline V gene encodes CDR1 SGHRS and CDR2 YFSETQ. V was clipped by 3 bases and J by 5 bases, with 12 bases between them. The DNA of the CDR3 is TGCGCCAGCAGCTACGGGGGACCGCATCAGCCCCAGCATTTT. This translates into CASSYGGPHQPQHF.

About this clone: Other nucleotide sequences in the sample specify the same CDR3. This sequence joins TRBV30 and TRBJ1-1; D perhaps matches TRBD1 (6 bases). The CDR3 covers 13 residues. V was trimmed by 0 bases and J by 4 bases, leaving 9 bases between them. The germline gives CDR1 GTSNPN, CDR2 SVGIG (reference sequence). CDR3 sequence (DNA): TGTGCCTGGAGTGTACTAGGGGGCACTGAAGCTTTCTTT. Translating it yields CAWSVLGGTEAFF.

The rearrangement links TRBV4-1 to TRBJ2-5; 8 nucleotides match TRBD2. Germline V lookup: CDR1 MGHRA, CDR2 YSYEKL. The junction had 8 bases not matched to a gene; V was cut back by 4 bases and J by 1 base. CDR3 length equals 16 residues. CDR3 amino acids: CASSPRVAGSQETQYF. The CDR3 DNA is TGCGCCAGCAGCCCCCGGGTAGCGGGGAGCCAAGAGACCCAGTACTTC.

With regard to this clone: Sequence at one end of the junction differs from germline and may be a read error. The chain links TRBV25-1 to TRBJ1-1; perhaps TRBD1 as D (6 bases). CDR3 length equals 13 residues. In germline, CDR1 is MGHDK, CDR2 SYGVNS. The CDR3 DNA reads TGTGCCAGCAGTGAAGTTCGGGGGGCGCTGCCTATATTT. It translates to CASSEVRGALPIF.